This T cell receptor (beta chain) was profiled in a study of cytomegalovirus exposure and HLA in healthy donors. After removal of 4 bases from V and 0 bases from J, the junction contained 6 bases not matched to a gene. CDR3 size: 15 residues. Per the germline V gene, CDR1 is GTSNPN and CDR2 is SVGIG (reference sequence). PCR involved 60 Vbeta and 13 Jbeta primers. Assay used: immunoSEQ multiplex PCR; TCRdb lists only in-frame clones, some missing. The data contain around 200,000 clones, 65% to 90% of them singletons. The chain couples TRBV30 to TRBJ2-1, with TRBD2 matching 7 bases. What was sequenced was PBMCs. The TCR originated in a girl aged 5-17 years in good health and CMV-seronegative. CDR3 coding DNA: TGTGCCTGGAAAGCCTTAGCGGGCTCCTACAATGAGCAGTTCTTC. Translating it yields CAWKALAGSYNEQFF.